The present entry profiles one T cell receptor (beta chain) with its context. This clone was found once. Its antigen remains undetermined. Per-nucleotide qualities are absent, and no much larger clonotype sits a single base away. Evidence from one read is weak. This specimen belongs to a study of metastatic and nonmetastatic thyroid tumors (dated by TCRdb to about 2020). About the study as a whole: Repertoires from peripheral blood and from tumor or nodule tissue samples of malignant and benign thyroid patients were compared. The paper as a whole reports these results and caveats: TCR beta diversity was reported as significantly higher in malignant tumors than in benign nodules, in both blood and tumor samples.

Library construction relied on PCR. Sequencing was performed on an Illumina HiSeq 4000. High-throughput sequencing was used to profile the TCR beta-chain CDR3 region of each patient. The source study handled its data this way. Drawing on CDR3 differences between clinicopathological groups, the researchers built a classifier meant to tell apart patients with distant-metastatic papillary thyroid cancer. To measure repertoire diversity the researchers used the Shannon index, while the Morisita-Horn index served to gauge how similar the tumor and blood repertoires were. The raw public reads went through TCRdb reprocessing: fastp at Q25, MiXCR clone calling, in-frame beta chains kept. The V and J calls, along with clone size, are taken from TCRdb and not from the paper's own processing. For this sample there are about 27,000 clones; 15% to 20% appear just once. The top ten hold around 6.1% of the sample.

Per the germline V gene, MNHNS is the CDR1 and SASEGT is the CDR2. A distance of 13 bases separates the germline ends of V and J, which lose 11 bases and 0 bases respectively. The CDR3 measures 13 amino acids from cysteine to phenylalanine. The only DNA kept is the CDR3, 39 bases in frame from the first base. Before undergoing thyroid surgery, none of the patients had been given any kind of treatment. Using T-cell receptor beta sequencing, the study looked back at clinical samples from patients collected from about 2012 to 2018. The receptor chain draws on TRBV6-1 and TRBJ1-1, with TRBD1 perhaps the D gene, on 6 matching bases. The receptor's source is a male donor with papillary thyroid cancer or a benign thyroid nodule (not recorded which). Some clones in this sample may be carry-over from other donors' samples. The sample comprised blood. The CDR3 reads as follows: CAGRQGMNTEAFF. In nucleotides, the sequence is TGTGCCGGGCGCCAGGGGATGAACACTGAAGCTTTCTTT.